These T cell receptor beta chains were read from a single sample in a study of Graves' ophthalmopathy and Graves' hyperthyroidism. TCRdb analysed the multiplex PCR reads with MiXCR anew, one entry per CDR3 protein. The data show 450,000 or so distinct CDR3 sequences, under 15% seen once. Sequenced: blood. All receptors derive from a woman in her twenties or thirties with Graves' ophthalmopathy. Both conserved end residues are part of each CDR3. Each record gives: D gene, J gene, clone size, V gene, CDR3 protein, CDR3 DNA. The D gene is left open where the match is weak. The size entry is marked missing in some rows and otherwise reads once, few, many or a size class.

d_gene: TRBD2
j_gene: TRBJ2-5
abundance: many
v_gene: TRBV12-3/TRBV12-4
CDR3aa: CASSPQREWGETQYF
CDR3nt: TGTGCCAGCAGTCCCCAGCGGGAGTGGGGAGAGACCCAGTACTTC

d_gene: NA
j_gene: TRBJ1-1
abundance: many
v_gene: TRBV30
CDR3aa: CAWRRARSTEAFF
CDR3nt: TGTGCCTGGAGGAGGGCTAGGAGCACTGAAGCTTTCTTT

d_gene: NA
j_gene: TRBJ1-6
abundance: NA
v_gene: TRBV10-2
CDR3aa: CASSESIGGSPLHF
CDR3nt: TGCGCCAGCAGTGAGTCGATAGGGGGATCACCCCTCCACTTT

d_gene: NA
j_gene: TRBJ1-1
abundance: many
v_gene: TRBV18
CDR3aa: CASSTAGNRGTAFF
CDR3nt: TGTGCCAGCTCAACAGCAGGAAATAGGGGTACAGCTTTCTTT

d_gene: NA
j_gene: TRBJ1-6
abundance: many
v_gene: TRBV6-5
CDR3aa: CASSYSPPGQRINSPLHF
CDR3nt: TGTGCCAGCAGTTACTCGCCCCCCGGACAGCGAATTAATTCACCCCTCCACTTT

d_gene: TRBD2
j_gene: TRBJ2-5
abundance: many
v_gene: TRBV27
CDR3aa: CASSQGLANQETQYF
CDR3nt: TGTGCCAGCAGCCAGGGACTAGCCAACCAAGAGACCCAGTACTTC

d_gene: NA
j_gene: TRBJ1-2
abundance: many
v_gene: TRBV6-1
CDR3aa: CASNSRGRDYGYTF
CDR3nt: TGTGCCAGCAATAGCCGGGGCAGAGACTATGGCTACACCTTC

d_gene: TRBD2
j_gene: TRBJ2-2
abundance: few
v_gene: TRBV11-2
CDR3aa: CASSLGGLAAGELCF
CDR3nt: TGTGCCAGCAGCTTAGGGGGACTAGCGGCCGGGGAGCTGTGTTTT

d_gene: NA
j_gene: TRBJ1-1
abundance: many
v_gene: TRBV6-5
CDR3aa: CASILDRHTEAFF
CDR3nt: TGTGCCAGCATTCTGGACAGACACACTGAAGCTTTCTTT

d_gene: NA
j_gene: TRBJ1-1
abundance: NA
v_gene: TRBV13
CDR3aa: CASSPLGGLEAFF
CDR3nt: TGTGCCAGCAGCCCACTGGGCGGGTTGGAAGCTTTCTTT

d_gene: TRBD2
j_gene: TRBJ2-3
abundance: many
v_gene: TRBV6-1
CDR3aa: CASSEDGGSGDTQYF
CDR3nt: TGTGCCAGCAGTGAAGACGGGGGGTCTGGAGATACGCAGTATTTT

d_gene: NA
j_gene: TRBJ1-1
abundance: once
v_gene: TRBV6-5
CDR3aa: CASSYSQAENTEAFF
CDR3nt: TGTGCCAGCAGTTATAGCCAGGCGGAGAACACTGAAGCTTTCTTT

d_gene: TRBD1
j_gene: TRBJ1-2
abundance: many
v_gene: TRBV29-1
CDR3aa: CSVLGTGVRYGYTF
CDR3nt: TGCAGCGTACTGGGGACAGGGGTGCGGTATGGCTACACCTTC